This T cell receptor beta chain emerged from a study of OX40 agonist ivuxolimab in advanced cancers. In the case of this clone: Its specificity is unknown.

General study points: With doses of 0.1 to 3.0 mg/kg, CD4+ and CD8+ blood T cells had undergone clonal expansion by week 6.

The table came from immunoSEQ multiplex PCR; TCRdb's copy has only in-frame clones and leaves some out. The sample includes over 70,000 clones, roughly 89% of them seen just once. The CDR3 loop spans 16 amino acids. The J segment lost 3 bases and the V segment lost 1 base, leaving 4 bases of the junction unmatched. Germline CDR1 is SGHAT and CDR2 is FQNNGV. The origin of this receptor is an adult with an advanced solid tumor such as melanoma, head and neck, liver or kidney cancer. The chain employs TRBV11-2 and TRBJ2-7; 12 bases are a match to TRBD2. Here the sequenced sample was CD4+ or CD8+ T cells sorted from blood, taken in a trial of the OX40 agonist ivuxolimab. The CDR3 DNA sequence: TGTGCCAGCAGCTTAGCTACGACTAGCGGGAGCTACGAGCAGTACTTC. Translated, it gives CASSLATTSGSYEQYF.